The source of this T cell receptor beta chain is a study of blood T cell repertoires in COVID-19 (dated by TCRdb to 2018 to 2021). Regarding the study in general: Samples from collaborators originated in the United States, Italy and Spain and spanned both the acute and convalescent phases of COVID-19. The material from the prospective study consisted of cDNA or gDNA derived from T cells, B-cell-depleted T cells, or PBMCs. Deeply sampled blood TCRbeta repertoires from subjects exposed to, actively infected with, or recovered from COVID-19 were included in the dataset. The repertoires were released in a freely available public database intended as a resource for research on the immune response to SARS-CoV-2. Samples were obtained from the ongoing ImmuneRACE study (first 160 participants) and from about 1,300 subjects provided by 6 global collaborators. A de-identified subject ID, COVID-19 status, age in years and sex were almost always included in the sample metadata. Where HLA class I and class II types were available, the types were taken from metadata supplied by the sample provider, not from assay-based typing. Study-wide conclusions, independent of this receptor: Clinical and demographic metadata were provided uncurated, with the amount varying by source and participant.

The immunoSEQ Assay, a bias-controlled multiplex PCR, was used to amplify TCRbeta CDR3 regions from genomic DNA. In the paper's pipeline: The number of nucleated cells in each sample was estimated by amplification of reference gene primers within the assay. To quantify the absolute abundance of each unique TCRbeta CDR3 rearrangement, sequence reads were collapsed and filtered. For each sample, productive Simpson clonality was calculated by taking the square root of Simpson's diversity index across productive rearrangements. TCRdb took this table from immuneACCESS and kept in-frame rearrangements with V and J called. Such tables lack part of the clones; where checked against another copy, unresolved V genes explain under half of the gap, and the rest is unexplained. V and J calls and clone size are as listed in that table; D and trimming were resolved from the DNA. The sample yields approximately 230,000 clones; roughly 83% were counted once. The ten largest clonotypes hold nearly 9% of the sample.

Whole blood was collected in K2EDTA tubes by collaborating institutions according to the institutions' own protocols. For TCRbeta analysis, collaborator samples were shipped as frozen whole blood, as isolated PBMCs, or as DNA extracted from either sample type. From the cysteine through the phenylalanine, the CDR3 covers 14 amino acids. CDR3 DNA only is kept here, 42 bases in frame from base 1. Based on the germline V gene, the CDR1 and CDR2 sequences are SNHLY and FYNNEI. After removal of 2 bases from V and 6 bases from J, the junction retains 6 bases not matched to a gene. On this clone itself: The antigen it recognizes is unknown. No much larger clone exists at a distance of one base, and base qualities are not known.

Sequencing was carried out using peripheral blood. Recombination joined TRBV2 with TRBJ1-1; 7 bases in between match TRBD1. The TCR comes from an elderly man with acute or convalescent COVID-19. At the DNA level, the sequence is TGTGCCAGCAGTGAACCATCCGGGACAGCTGAAGCTTTCTTT. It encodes CASSEPSGTAEAFF. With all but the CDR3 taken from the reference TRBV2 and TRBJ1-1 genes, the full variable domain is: EPEVTQTPSHQVTQMGQEVILRCVPISNHLYFYWYRQILGQKVEFLVSFYNNEISEKSEIFDDQFSVERPDGSNFTLKIRSTKLEDSAMYFCASSEPSGTAEAFFGQGTRLTVV.